This TCR beta chain was observed in a study of CXCR3-negative and CXCR3-positive naive CD8 T cells. As concerns this clonotype: Its cognate antigen is unknown.

Germline CDR1 reads LGHDT; CDR2 reads YNNKEL (reference sequence). The CDR3 runs 15 residues. Each TRB cDNA library was prepared by 5' RACE (with UMI labels). Following a re-call of the 5' RACE reads, TCRdb has one entry per CDR3 protein and lacks DNA. The table for this sample gives tens of thousands of distinct CDR3 sequences. General study points: TCR interaction strength was inferred from TRB CDR3 physicochemistry, as CD5 matched across naive subsets. Naive subsets were similarly diverse, while memory CD8+ repertoires were much less diverse. Cryopreservation partially decreased CXCR3 expression, and most assays used fresh PBMCs.

The sequence derives from a human donor in good health. Some clones in this sample may be carry-over from other donors' samples. The chain recombines TRBV3-1 with TRBJ2-7; TCRdb lists TRBD2, though no DNA is available to test this call. Sequenced: memory CD8+ T cells from blood. This CDR3 is CASSQDRTSFYEQYF.